Below are 32 T cell receptor beta chains sequenced from a single sample in a study of blood T cell repertoires in COVID-19. Clones were read by immunoSEQ multiplex PCR, and TCRdb kept only the in-frame ones, dropping some. The sample includes fewer than 200,000 clones, just over 85% of them seen just once. Sequencing was carried out using peripheral blood. The receptors here all came from a man between 45 and 60 years old with active or convalescent COVID-19.

A single count supports this clone. The chain combines TRBV28 with TRBJ2-7; maybe TRBD1 (7 bases). The V end lost 10 bases, the J end lost 4 bases, and 8 bases lay between the germline ends. This CDR3 is 10 amino acids long. Germline V gene sequence: CDR1 MDHEN, CDR2 SYDVKM. The CDR3 here is CATGGYEQYF. The CDR3 coding sequence is TGTGCCACAGGGGGGTACGAGCAGTACTTC.

This clone was recorded a few times. The rearrangement joins TRBV19 to TRBJ1-2, with TRBD1 identical over 9 bases. Germline CDR1 LNHDA, CDR2 SQIVND (reference sequence). The CDR3 covers 14 residues. The junction had 8 bases not matched to a gene; V was cut back by 8 bases and J by 4 bases. The CDR3 is CASGGQGLVYGYTF. The CDR3 DNA reads TGTGCCAGTGGCGGACAGGGGTTAGTCTATGGCTACACCTTC.

This clone was seen just once. V and J are TRBV5-4 and TRBJ2-4; 9 positions agree with TRBD1. With V trimmed by 0 bases and J by 4 bases, 5 bases remained unmatched. The CDR3 has 16 residues. CDR1 and CDR2 from the germline V gene are SGHNT and YYREEE (reference sequence). The CDR3 DNA sequence: TGTGCCAGCAGCTTGGGGACAGGGGTTGGGAAAAACATTCAGTACTTC. Amino acids: CASSLGTGVGKNIQYF. The full variable domain, its missing parts supplied by reference TRBV5-4 and TRBJ2-4, is ETGVTQSPTHLIKTRGQQVTLRCSSQSGHNTVSWYQQALGQGPQFIFQYYREEENGRGNFPPRFSGLQFPNYSSELNVNALELDDSALYLCASSLGTGVGKNIQYFGAGTRLSVL.

This clone has more than one count but fewer than ten. The chain couples TRBV11-1 to TRBJ2-7; 11 bases map to TRBD2. V lost 6 bases, J lost 5 bases, and 9 bases stayed unmatched. CDR1 is SGHAT, CDR2 FQDESV, per germline (reference sequence). This CDR3 region has 15 residues. CDR3 sequence: CASRTGTSGGNEQYF. CDR3 coding DNA: TGTGCCAGCAGAACCGGGACTAGCGGAGGCAACGAGCAGTACTTC.

Points on this clone: Just one base apart from a much larger clone, this may be a read error. This sequence joins TRBV7-2 and TRBJ1-1, with TRBD1 matching over 7 bases. Germline-derived CDR1 and CDR2 are SGHTA and FQGNSA. V dropped 4 bases and J dropped 2; count of bases not matched to a gene: 1. CDR3 size: 13 residues. In DNA form, the CDR3 reads TGTGCCAGCAGCTGGGACAGTAACACTGAAGCTTTCTTT. This sequence encodes CASSWDSNTEAFF.

V is TRBV12-3 or TRBV12-4 and J is TRBJ1-2; 7 bases match TRBD1. There are 13 residues in the CDR3. The V segment lost 3 bases and the J segment 8 bases; nucleotides outside the gene matches: 6. The CDR3 DNA reads TGTGCCAGCAGTTTTGTGCAGGGGGGCGGCTACACCTTC. Its translation is CASSFVQGGGYTF.

J is TRBJ1-5 and V is TRBV3-1 (or the pseudogene TRBV3-2), with 8 bases that match TRBD1. The CDR3 loop spans 15 amino acids. Germline loops: CDR1 LGHDT, CDR2 YNNKEL (reference sequence). Trimming removed 4 bases from V and 7 bases from J; junction bases left unmatched: 9. This chain's CDR3 is CASSPSDRGGQPQHF. The CDR3 nucleotides are TGTGCCAGCAGCCCGTCCGACAGGGGCGGGCAGCCCCAGCATTTT.

V gene TRBV30 combines with J gene TRBJ2-5; D possibly corresponds to TRBD1 (5 bases). Trimming removed 1 base at V and 4 bases at J, with 19 bases between. Germline-derived CDR1 and CDR2 are GTSNPN and SVGIG (reference sequence). This CDR3 has 16 residues. The CDR3 DNA follows: TGTGCCTGGAGTGCCCCCCGGGCAGGGTCGCCAGAGACCCAGTACTTC. As protein: CAWSAPRAGSPETQYF.

The genes are TRBV12-3 or TRBV12-4 and TRBJ1-6; possible D gene TRBD1, 5 bases. V was shortened by 4 bases and J by 9 bases, with 10 bases between the two germline ends. The length of the CDR3 is 13 residues. CDR3 amino acids: CASSSGWVSPLHF. The CDR3 DNA follows: TGTGCCAGCAGTTCAGGGTGGGTTTCACCCCTCCACTTT.

V usage is TRBV6-5 and J usage is TRBJ2-3; TRBD1 matches at 7 bases. Germline CDR1 and CDR2: MNHEY and SVGAGI. The junction had 0 bases not matched to a gene; V was cut back by 6 bases and J by 0 bases. There are 13 residues in the CDR3. Here the CDR3 reads CASRDRSTDTQYF. CDR3 nucleotides: TGTGCCAGCAGGGACAGGAGCACAGATACGCAGTATTTT.

V and J are TRBV28 and TRBJ2-1; D ambiguous. The CDR3 covers 14 residues. Germline CDR1 MDHEN, CDR2 SYDVKM. Trimming removed 3 bases from V and 4 bases from J, with 10 bases in between. Here the CDR3 DNA reads TGTGCCAGCAGTTTTGACGGAGAATACAATGAGCAGTTCTTC. Encoded protein: CASSFDGEYNEQFF.

This clone occurred a few times. This chain links TRBV19 with TRBJ2-3; 11 nucleotides match TRBD2. Germline values: CDR1 LNHDA, CDR2 SQIVND (reference sequence). The ends lost 7 bases at V and 7 bases at J; junction bases unmatched: 13. The CDR3 totals 16 residues. CDR3 in amino acids: CASKKTSGGEGHTQYF. DNA for the CDR3: TGTGCCAGTAAGAAAACTAGCGGGGGAGAGGGTCATACGCAGTATTTT.

The V call is TRBV19, the J call TRBJ2-5; D is unclear. The V end lost 6 bases, the J end lost 7 bases, and 9 bases lay between the germline ends. The germline V gene encodes CDR1 LNHDA and CDR2 SQIVND (reference sequence). This CDR3 spans 11 amino acids. The chain's CDR3 is CASSPGGTQYF. CDR3 sequence (DNA): TGTGCCAGTAGCCCTGGCGGGACCCAGTACTTC.

The CDR3 DNA reads TGTGCCAGCAGCCCACGACCTTCGACTAATGGCTACACCTTC. As protein: CASSPRPSTNGYTF. This chain connects TRBV3-1 (or the pseudogene TRBV3-2) to TRBJ1-2, with D unclear. Germline CDR1 is LGHDT and CDR2 is YNNKEL (reference sequence). V shed 4 bases and J shed 6 bases, with 15 bases lying between them. The CDR3 length is 14 residues.

The chain links TRBV3-1 (or the pseudogene TRBV3-2) to TRBJ2-7; the D gene is possibly TRBD2 (5 bases). The CDR3 is 15 residues long. Looked up from germline, CDR1 is LGHDT and CDR2 is YNNKEL (reference sequence). V was trimmed by 4 bases and J by 2 bases, leaving 15 bases between them. The CDR3, as DNA: TGTGCCAGCAGCCCTCAACCGGGATCCACCTACGAGCAGTACTTC. It is translated as CASSPQPGSTYEQYF.

The J gene is TRBJ2-5, the V gene TRBV5-1, with TRBD2 as a possible D gene (5 bases). Germline-derived CDR1 and CDR2 are SGHRS and YFSETQ. Trimming removed 4 bases at V and 2 bases at J, with 18 bases between. The CDR3 runs 16 residues. The CDR3 is CASSPDPSRLQETQYF. CDR3 in DNA: TGCGCCAGCAGCCCAGACCCTAGCCGCCTACAAGAGACCCAGTACTTC.

The V and J genes are TRBV18 and TRBJ2-3, with D maybe TRBD1 (7 bases). The CDR3 extends over 16 amino acids. Germline loops: CDR1 KGHSH, CDR2 LQKENI. Trimming left V 6 bases short and J 1 base short, with 17 bases between. For the CDR3, the DNA is TGTGCCAGCTCGGCGGGACAGCTCACGGGCACAGATACGCAGTATTTT. Amino acids: CASSAGQLTGTDTQYF.

The rearrangement links TRBV13 to TRBJ2-1; D is ambiguous. This CDR3 contains 12 residues. Trimming took 6 bases from V and 4 from J, leaving 7 bases between them. CDR1 and CDR2 from the germline V gene are PRHDT and FYEKMQ (reference sequence). The CDR3 region is CASRSQYNEQFF. The DNA for the CDR3 is TGTGCCAGCAGATCCCAATACAATGAGCAGTTCTTC.

The J gene is TRBJ2-7, the V gene TRBV6-6; TRBD2 matches at 7 bases. The CDR3 length is 11 residues. Germline CDR1 and CDR2: MNHNY and SVGAGI (reference sequence). J lost 4 bases, V lost 8 bases, and 2 bases had no gene match. The CDR3 sequence is CASGGGYEQYF. DNA for the CDR3: TGTGCCAGCGGGGGAGGGTACGAGCAGTACTTC.

The chain carries TRBV10-3 and TRBJ1-4; 9 bases map to TRBD1. J gave up 0 bases and V 6 bases, and 14 bases lay outside the gene matches. Looked up from germline, CDR1 is ENHRY and CDR2 is SYGVKD. This CDR3 comprises 19 residues. The CDR3 here is CAIRAGIGQGSTTNEKLFF. The CDR3 nucleotides read TGTGCCATCAGGGCGGGGATAGGACAGGGGTCAACAACTAATGAAAAACTGTTTTTT.

V is TRBV27 and J is TRBJ1-1; TRBD1 aligns across 8 bases. The CDR3 consists of 16 residues. The trim removed 7 bases at V and 8 bases at J, leaving 18 bases unmatched. Germline V gene sequence: CDR1 MNHEY, CDR2 SMNVEV (reference sequence). Here the CDR3 DNA reads TGTGCCAGCAAGACCCCGGGGACAGGTAGCGGGAGCGAAGCTTTCTTT. This sequence encodes CASKTPGTGSGSEAFF.

The chain joins TRBV4-1 to TRBJ2-1; 11 bases align to TRBD2. CDR1 MGHRA and CDR2 YSYEKL come from the germline V gene. V was pared by 3 bases and J by 7 bases, with 8 bases of the junction left unmatched. The CDR3 consists of 16 residues. This chain's CDR3 is CASSHLRLAGGNEQFF. The CDR3 region has the DNA TGCGCCAGCAGCCATTTAAGGCTAGCGGGAGGTAATGAGCAGTTCTTC.

This chain uses TRBV7-2 with TRBJ2-5, with 13 nucleotides matching TRBD2. Germline V gene data show CDR1 as SGHTA and CDR2 as FQGNSA. The ends lost 2 bases at V and 1 base at J; junction bases unmatched: 7. This CDR3 region has 18 residues. This CDR3 is CASSLSTSGGAIQETQYF. CDR3 nucleotide sequence: TGTGCCAGCAGCTTAAGTACTAGCGGGGGGGCAATCCAAGAGACCCAGTACTTC. The full variable domain, rest sourced from reference TRBV7-2 and TRBJ2-5, is GAGVSQSPSNKVTEKGKDVELRCDPISGHTALYWYRQSLGQGLEFLIYFQGNSAPDKSGLPSDRFSAERTGGSVSTLTIQRTQQEDSAVYLCASSLSTSGGAIQETQYFGPGTRLLVL.

The J gene is TRBJ2-7, the V gene TRBV2; 7 bases align to TRBD2. There are 12 residues in the CDR3. Germline V gene lookup returns CDR1 SNHLY and CDR2 FYNNEI. With 5 bases clipped from V and 10 bases from J, the junction kept 8 bases outside the gene matches. CDR3: CASSFSRGVQYF. For the CDR3, the DNA is TGTGCCAGCAGTTTTTCTCGGGGGGTCCAGTACTTC.

The chain uses TRBV9 and TRBJ2-1; 16 bases are shared with TRBD2. This CDR3 has 15 amino acids. The V gene's germline CDR1 is SGDLS and CDR2 YYNGEE. After removal of 3 bases from V and 10 bases from J, the junction contained 4 bases not matched to a gene. In nucleotides, the CDR3 is TGTGCCAGCAGCGCGGGACTAGCGGGAGGGCGGGAGCAGTTCTTC. It codes for CASSAGLAGGREQFF.

The J gene is TRBJ2-3, the V gene TRBV11-1; a weak D match, TRBD2 (5 bases). Trimming shortened V by 3 bases and J by 4 bases, and 5 bases separated the two germline ends. Germline values: CDR1 SGHAT, CDR2 FQDESV (reference sequence). The CDR3 has 12 amino acids. CDR3 sequence: CASSLGADTQYF. In DNA form, the CDR3 reads TGTGCCAGCAGCTTGGGAGCAGATACGCAGTATTTT. Based on the CDR3 plus reference TRBV11-1 and TRBJ2-3, the full variable domain is EAEVAQSPRYKITEKSQAVAFWCDPISGHATLYWYRQILGQGPELLVQFQDESVVDDSQLPKDRFSAERLKGVDSTLKIQPAELGDSAMYLCASSLGADTQYFGPGTRLTVL.

This clone turned up a few times. This sequence joins TRBV7-3 and TRBJ2-2; D may be TRBD2 (6 bases). CDR1 and CDR2 (germline): SGHTA, FQGTGA. Trimming cost V 6 bases and J 0 bases, with 14 bases left between them. CDR3 length equals 16 residues. As DNA, the CDR3 is TGTGCCAGCAGTTCGGACTACGCCACGAACACCGGGGAGCTGTTTTTT. This gives the protein CASSSDYATNTGELFF.

The V call is TRBV11-2, the J call TRBJ1-4; 7 nucleotides line up with TRBD1. Germline-derived CDR1 and CDR2 are SGHAT and FQNNGV. The CDR3 has 14 amino acids. The ends lost 1 base at V and 5 bases at J; junction bases unmatched: 1. DNA for the CDR3: TGTGCCAGCAGCTTAGGACAGGGCAATGAAAAACTGTTTTTT. Protein sequence: CASSLGQGNEKLFF.

A note on this clone: The sample holds other DNA sequences that translate to the same CDR3. The chain carries TRBV18 and TRBJ1-5; weak D call: TRBD1 (6 bases). The CDR3 totals 14 residues. Trimming removed 0 bases at V and 4 bases at J, with 7 bases between. The germline gives CDR1 KGHSH, CDR2 LQKENI. In nucleotides, the CDR3 is TGTGCCAGCTCACCACCAGGGGGTAATCAGCCCCAGCATTTT. Protein: CASSPPGGNQPQHF.

The rearrangement links TRBV7-2 to TRBJ1-4; D unresolved. The V end was cut by 2 bases, the J end by 0 bases, with 7 bases between. The CDR3 is made up of 15 amino acids. Looked up from germline, CDR1 is SGHTA and CDR2 is FQGNSA. In nucleotides, the CDR3 is TGTGCCAGCAGCTTATACGAGGCAACTAATGAAAAACTGTTTTTT. Translation gives CASSLYEATNEKLFF.

The V and J genes are TRBV12-3 or TRBV12-4 and TRBJ1-2; unclear D gene. This CDR3 has 11 residues. Trimming removed 4 bases at V and 5 bases at J, with 5 bases between. DNA for the CDR3: TGTGCCAGCAGTTCTGAGTATGGCTACACCTTC. It codes for CASSSEYGYTF.

This chain links TRBV24-1 with TRBJ2-2; a weak D match, TRBD2 (6 bases). CDR1 is KGHDR, CDR2 SFDVKD, per germline. This CDR3 comprises 13 residues. The V end was cut by 5 bases, the J end by 4 bases, with 7 bases between. The CDR3 DNA sequence: TGTGCCACCAGTGGGGACTCCACCGGGGAGCTGTTTTTT. Translation gives CATSGDSTGELFF.